The clone carrying this TCR beta chain was picked up a small number of times. Its antigen is unidentified. This sample stems from a study of cytomegalovirus exposure and HLA in healthy donors. Study outcomes and limitations: Further analysis, carried out later, found HLA-associated TCR beta chains more clonally expanded than equally common other chains. HLA alleles showed associations with about 17,000 TCR beta sequences in a later analysis, at a 0.05 false discovery rate.

Germline V gene lookup returns CDR1 MNHNY and CDR2 SVGAGI (reference sequence). The CDR3 is 15 residues long. V trimming: 10 bases; J trimming: 3 bases; junction bases outside the gene matches: 13. Sampled while nominally healthy, donors likely had unrecorded immune exposures. Use of 60 Vbeta and 13 Jbeta primers characterized the PCR. Assay used: immunoSEQ multiplex PCR; TCRdb lists only in-frame clones, some missing. The sample carries around 150,000 clones, about 80% recorded once. The chain combines TRBV6-6 with TRBJ1-1, with 8 bases that match TRBD1. The origin of this receptor is a woman between 45 and 60 years old in good health and CMV-seropositive. Sequenced input: PBMCs. The CDR3 is CATGQGVSVDTEAFF. The CDR3 bases are TGTGCCACCGGACAGGGCGTGTCAGTAGACACTGAAGCTTTCTTT.